The 12 T cell receptor beta chains in this list originate from one sample, sequenced in a study of T cell repertoires in cytomegalovirus infection. Their antigens are not known. One entry per CDR3 protein results from TCRdb running MiXCR on the reads. The sample holds around 430,000 distinct CDR3 sequences; about 42% are singletons and the top ten take 43%. Sequenced material: cultured PBMCs, taken from culture after CMV antigen stimulation. The source of these receptors is a human donor in good health (CMV status not recorded). Some clones in this sample may be carry-over from other donors' samples.

This clonotype was seen a handful of times. This chain links TRBV12-3 or TRBV12-4 with TRBJ1-3; D is possibly TRBD1 (5 bases). With 3 bases removed from V and 3 bases from J, the gap between germline ends came to 9 bases. The CDR3 runs 14 residues. This CDR3 is CASSFGGDGNTIYF. The CDR3 DNA reads TGTGCCAGCAGTTTCGGGGGTGATGGAAACACCATATATTTT.

This chain connects TRBV19 to TRBJ2-3; TRBD2 matches 11 bases. This CDR3 is 16 amino acids long. V shed 5 bases and J 2 bases; nucleotides not matched to a gene: 6. The V gene's germline CDR1 is LNHDA and CDR2 SQIVND (reference sequence). CDR3 region: CASSPRTSGYTDTQYF. The CDR3 DNA follows: TGTGCCAGTAGTCCGAGGACTAGCGGGTACACAGATACGCAGTATTTT.

This clonotype was seen a single time. This chain joins TRBV10-3 and TRBJ1-1; TRBD1 aligns across 7 bases. The germline gives CDR1 ENHRY, CDR2 SYGVKD. V lost 10 bases and J lost 1; bases outside the gene matches: 6. The CDR3 is 13 amino acids. This chain's CDR3 is CATRTGSNTEAFF. The CDR3 DNA follows: TGTGCCACTAGGACAGGCTCGAACACTGAAGCTTTCTTT.

The rearrangement joins TRBV19 to TRBJ1-5; no clear D gene. The germline V gene has CDR1 LNHDA and CDR2 SQIVND (reference sequence). The CDR3 consists of 14 residues. V was shortened by 0 bases and J by 5 bases, with 8 bases between the two germline ends. The CDR3 reads CASSIDRAYQPQHF. The CDR3 bases are TGTGCCAGTAGTATAGACCGAGCGTATCAGCCCCAGCATTTT.

The chain is built from TRBV12-3 or TRBV12-4 and TRBJ2-1, with 10 bases matching TRBD2. V trimming: 6 bases; J trimming: 5 bases; junction bases outside the gene matches: 7. The CDR3 has 15 amino acids. The CDR3 DNA follows: TGTGCCAGCAGCCGAGCGGGGGGGTACAACAATGAGCAGTTCTTC. It yields the protein CASSRAGGYNNEQFF.

The CDR3 DNA is TGTGCCAGCAGTTACGGCGGCGGGTCCACTGAAGCTTTCTTT. This translates into CASSYGGGSTEAFF. The chain employs TRBV6-1 and TRBJ1-1; D remains unclear. There are 14 residues in the CDR3. V gave up 5 bases and J gave up 4 bases, with 14 bases separating them. Germline assignment: CDR1 MNHNS and CDR2 SASEGT.

CDR3 nucleotides: TGTGCCAGCAGCTCGCTATGGCTCTTAGCAGGGACCTATAATTCACCCCTCCACTTT. This translates into CASSSLWLLAGTYNSPLHF. V usage is TRBV7-8 and J usage is TRBJ1-6; possible D gene TRBD1, 5 bases. This CDR3 has 19 residues. Looked up from germline, CDR1 is SGHVS and CDR2 is FQNEAQ. The V end lost 4 bases, the J end lost 2 bases, and 21 bases lay between the germline ends.

The chain employs TRBV5-4 and TRBJ2-5; 9 bases align to TRBD2. The germline V gene has CDR1 SGHNT and CDR2 YYREEE (reference sequence). With 1 base clipped from V and 5 bases from J, the junction kept 3 bases outside the gene matches. CDR3 size: 14 residues. CDR3 protein: CASSLWAGGETQYF. CDR3 coding DNA: TGTGCCAGCAGCTTGTGGGCGGGGGGGGAGACCCAGTACTTC.

This clonotype was seen once. The V gene is TRBV28, the J gene TRBJ2-1; the D gene is possibly TRBD1 (5 bases). CDR1 and CDR2 from the germline V gene are MDHEN and SYDVKM. This CDR3 is 15 amino acids long. V was cut by 6 bases and J by 1 base, with 13 bases left in between. CDR3 loop: CASRFLGPSYNEQFF. The CDR3 DNA reads as TGTGCCAGCAGATTCTTGGGGCCATCCTACAATGAGCAGTTCTTC.

This sequence joins TRBV11-2 and TRBJ2-7; TRBD2 matches 7 bases. From germline, CDR1 is SGHAT and CDR2 FQNNGV. This CDR3 spans 15 amino acids. The V segment lost 4 bases and the J segment 3 bases; nucleotides outside the gene matches: 9. The CDR3 DNA reads TGTGCCAGCAGCTCCGGTTGGACGGGAGGCTACGAGCAGTACTTC. Translated: CASSSGWTGGYEQYF.

The chain has TRBV12-3 or TRBV12-4 and TRBJ1-6; D is unclear. The CDR3 has 13 amino acids. The V end lost 7 bases, the J end lost 8 bases, and 12 bases lay between the germline ends. CDR3 DNA sequence: TGTGCCAGCAAAAGAGAGCGGGATTCACCCCTCCACTTT. Its protein is CASKRERDSPLHF.

This chain links TRBV11-2 with TRBJ2-5; D gene uncertain. The germline V gene encodes CDR1 SGHAT and CDR2 FQNNGV. Trimming cost V 2 bases and J 4 bases, with 8 bases left between them. The CDR3 is made up of 13 amino acids. Here the CDR3 DNA reads TGTGCCAGCAGCTTACAGATCCGAGAGACCCAGTACTTC. Amino acid sequence: CASSLQIRETQYF.